The 20 T cell receptor beta chains below come from one sample, sequenced in a study of shared clonotypes between healthy human individuals. The table came from immunoSEQ multiplex PCR; TCRdb's copy has only in-frame clones and leaves some out. This sample has about 340,000 clones, with less than 85% found just once. Sequencing was done on a sample of memory CD4+ T cells sorted from blood. As for subset: CD45RA-negative fraction. The receptors were gathered from a man aged 25-45 years in good health.

This chain joins TRBV29-1 and TRBJ2-7; D ambiguous. The V and J ends lost 4 bases and 0 bases respectively, with 13 bases between them. This CDR3 has 14 residues. The germline CDR1 and CDR2 sequences are SQVTM and ANQGSEA. The CDR3 loop is CSVVLPSASYEQYF. In DNA, the CDR3 is TGCAGCGTTGTTCTGCCCTCCGCCTCCTACGAGCAGTACTTC.

V usage is TRBV11-2 and J usage is TRBJ2-2, with D uncertain. The CDR3 extends over 13 amino acids. CDR1 and CDR2 (germline): SGHAT, FQNNGV. Trimming cost V 1 base and J 5 bases, with 5 bases left between them. Written as DNA, the CDR3 is TGTGCCAGCAGCTTAGTCAGGACCGGGGAGCTGTTTTTT. Translation gives CASSLVRTGELFF.

This chain joins TRBV6-5 and TRBJ2-3, with 7 bases aligning to TRBD1. V gave up 5 bases and J gave up 3 bases; unmatched junction bases: 5. The CDR3 is made up of 14 amino acids. CDR1 is MNHEY, CDR2 SVGAGI, per germline. The CDR3 region is CASSRDSLTDTQYF. DNA of the CDR3: TGTGCCAGCAGTAGGGACAGCCTAACAGATACGCAGTATTTT.

The genes are TRBV27 and TRBJ2-5; 8 bases fit TRBD2. The CDR3 sequence is 14 residues long. Germline values: CDR1 MNHEY, CDR2 SMNVEV (reference sequence). Losses at the gene ends were 3 bases for V and 7 bases for J; bases not matched to a gene: 7. CDR3 protein: CASSLSSAGVTQYF. CDR3 DNA sequence: TGTGCCAGCAGTTTGTCATCAGCGGGGGTGACCCAGTACTTC.

The V gene is TRBV2, the J gene TRBJ2-4, with D unresolved. V gave up 4 bases and J gave up 6 bases, with 13 bases separating them. The length of the CDR3 is 14 residues. Looked up from germline, CDR1 is SNHLY and CDR2 is FYNNEI. The CDR3 loop is CASSVEAGPNIQYF. The DNA for the CDR3 is TGTGCCAGCAGTGTTGAGGCCGGGCCAAACATTCAGTACTTC. The full variable domain, rest sourced from reference TRBV2 and TRBJ2-4, is EPEVTQTPSHQVTQMGQEVILRCVPISNHLYFYWYRQILGQKVEFLVSFYNNEISEKSEIFDDQFSVERPDGSNFTLKIRSTKLEDSAMYFCASSVEAGPNIQYFGAGTRLSVL.

The chain employs TRBV2 and TRBJ2-7; a weak D match, TRBD1 (6 bases). The CDR3 length is 15 residues. Germline V gene sequence: CDR1 SNHLY, CDR2 FYNNEI. Trimming pared 4 bases from V and 0 bases from J, leaving 13 bases between. The CDR3 loop is CASSADSLSSYEQYF. Here the CDR3 DNA reads TGTGCCAGCAGTGCGGACAGCCTGAGCTCCTACGAGCAGTACTTC.

The genes are TRBV16 and TRBJ1-5; no clear D gene. CDR1 is KGHSY and CDR2 is FQNENV in the germline V gene. CDR3 length: 13 amino acids. Trimming shortened V by 6 bases and J by 7 bases, and 13 bases separated the two germline ends. CDR3 sequence (DNA): TGTGCCAGCAGTCCGGGTACCGGACAGCCCCAGCATTTT. Its translation is CASSPGTGQPQHF.

On this clone itself: Possible read error: a much larger clone is one base away. This chain links TRBV6-1 with TRBJ1-5; 7 positions agree with TRBD1. The CDR3 has 14 amino acids. Germline V gives CDR1 MNHNS, CDR2 SASEGT. The trim removed 5 bases at V and 0 bases at J, leaving 1 base unmatched. The CDR3 loop reads CASSSGGSNQPQHF. CDR3 sequence (DNA): TGTGCCAGCAGTTCAGGGGGTAGCAATCAGCCCCAGCATTTT.

The V and J genes are TRBV11-2 and TRBJ1-2; D is possibly TRBD1 (5 bases). The CDR3 length is 14 residues. Trimming removed 5 bases at V and 7 bases at J, with 17 bases between. Germline V gene lookup returns CDR1 SGHAT and CDR2 FQNNGV. The chain's CDR3 is CASSPTVGAGGYTF. The DNA for the CDR3 is TGTGCCAGCAGCCCAACCGTCGGGGCGGGTGGCTACACCTTC.

The chain joins TRBV19 to TRBJ2-1; 11 bases are a match to TRBD1. Germline-derived CDR1 and CDR2 are LNHDA and SQIVND (reference sequence). V trimming: 1 base; J trimming: 9 bases; junction bases outside the gene matches: 5. This CDR3 has 15 residues. CDR3 loop: CASSIADRGLSEQFF. The CDR3 DNA follows: TGTGCCAGTAGTATAGCGGACAGGGGGCTGAGTGAGCAGTTCTTC.

This sequence joins TRBV7-9 and TRBJ2-3; D gene unclear. V dropped 2 bases and J dropped 1 base, with 7 bases sitting between them. The CDR3 is 14 amino acids. Germline-derived CDR1 and CDR2 are SEHNR and FQNEAQ (reference sequence). The chain's CDR3 is CASSLTGRTDTQYF. As DNA, the CDR3 is TGTGCCAGCAGCTTAACCGGACGCACAGATACGCAGTATTTT.

CDR3: CASSLGRGGTEAFF. Written as DNA, the CDR3 is TGTGCCAGCAGCCTGGGGAGGGGGGGTACTGAAGCTTTCTTT. This chain connects TRBV28 to TRBJ1-1; TRBD1 is a possible D gene (6 bases). Germline CDR1 and CDR2: MDHEN and SYDVKM. The CDR3 has 14 residues. V was cut by 6 bases and J by 5 bases, with 16 bases left in between.

This chain links TRBV5-6 with TRBJ1-5; no clear D. Germline V gene sequence: CDR1 SGHDT, CDR2 YYEEEE. V was clipped by 6 bases and J by 7 bases, with 20 bases between them. CDR3 size: 15 residues. The CDR3 is CASTLFGRTGQPQHF. The CDR3 DNA follows: TGTGCCAGCACCTTATTCGGGCGGACGGGACAGCCCCAGCATTTT.

This chain links TRBV5-6 with TRBJ1-4; TRBD1 is a possible D gene (5 bases). The V and J ends lost 3 bases and 2 bases respectively, with 14 bases between them. The CDR3 runs to 16 residues. Germline values: CDR1 SGHDT, CDR2 YYEEEE. CDR3 sequence: CASSYEGRITNEKLFF. The CDR3 DNA reads TGTGCCAGCAGCTACGAGGGACGGATTACTAATGAAAAACTGTTTTTT.

V gene TRBV7-3 combines with J gene TRBJ2-1; a weak D match, TRBD1 (6 bases). Germline V gene lookup returns CDR1 SGHTA and CDR2 FQGTGA. This CDR3 is built from 15 residues. Deletions cut 5 bases from V and 8 bases from J, with 19 bases between. As DNA, the CDR3 is TGTGCCAGCAGCCCTAGGGCAGGGGTCAGCGATGAGCAGTTCTTC. It yields the protein CASSPRAGVSDEQFF.

The J gene is TRBJ2-7, the V gene TRBV2, with D unresolved. Germline CDR1 reads SNHLY; CDR2 reads FYNNEI. The CDR3 consists of 12 residues. Trimming took 7 bases from V and 2 from J, leaving 9 bases between them. The CDR3 region is CASKADPYEQYF. DNA of the CDR3: TGTGCCAGCAAGGCGGATCCCTACGAGCAGTACTTC.

This rearrangement joins TRBV14 to TRBJ2-1; D possibly uses TRBD1 or TRBD2 (5 bases each). V was trimmed by 4 bases and J by 7 bases, leaving 23 bases between them. CDR1 and CDR2 from the germline V gene are SGHDN and FVKESK. The CDR3 is 17 residues long. The CDR3 loop is CASSPPWGWERVNEQFF. CDR3 coding DNA: TGTGCCAGCAGCCCCCCGTGGGGGTGGGAGAGGGTTAATGAGCAGTTCTTC. Looking up the rest from reference TRBV14 and TRBJ2-1 gives the full variable domain: EAGVTQFPSHSVIEKGQTVTLRCDPISGHDNLYWYRRVMGKEIKFLLHFVKESKQDESGMPNNRFLAERTGGTYSTLKVQPAELEDSGVYFCASSPPWGWERVNEQFFGPGTRLTVL.

This chain uses TRBV9 with TRBJ2-2; D not certain. This CDR3 has 14 residues. CDR1 is SGDLS and CDR2 is YYNGEE in the germline V gene. Between the trimmed V and J ends, which lost 0 bases and 4 bases, there was a span of 7 bases. CDR3 in DNA: TGTGCCAGCAGCGTAGCACAGCCCACCGGGGAGCTGTTTTTT. Encoded protein: CASSVAQPTGELFF. Full variable domain (remainder filled in from reference TRBV9 and TRBJ2-2): DSGVTQTPKHLITATGQRVTLRCSPRSGDLSVYWYQQSLDQGLQFLIQYYNGEERAKGNILERFSAQQFPDLHSELNLSSLELGDSALYFCASSVAQPTGELFFGEGSRLTVL.

This clone has a single count. The chain employs TRBV19 and TRBJ2-2; D not certain. This CDR3 region has 12 residues. Trimming took 9 bases from V and 8 from J, leaving 13 bases between them. Germline assignment: CDR1 LNHDA and CDR2 SQIVND (reference sequence). CDR3 in amino acids: CASRYQSGELFF. CDR3 nucleotide sequence: TGTGCCAGCCGGTATCAGTCAGGGGAGCTGTTTTTT.

The chain links TRBV5-1 to TRBJ2-3; D is perhaps TRBD1 or TRBD2 (6 bases each). Between the trimmed V and J ends, which lost 3 bases and 5 bases, there was a span of 19 bases. The CDR3 is 16 residues long. Germline V gene lookup returns CDR1 SGHRS and CDR2 YFSETQ. Written as DNA, the CDR3 is TGCGCCAGCAGCTCCACGCGGATAGGGGGAGGAGATACGCAGTATTTT. This encodes CASSSTRIGGGDTQYF.